This T cell receptor (beta chain) appears in the sequencing data of a study of T cell changes during pregnancy in multiple sclerosis. This table comes from immunoSEQ multiplex PCR, and its TCRdb copy is limited to in-frame clones, with some not included. The sample has approximately 97,000 clones, roughly nine tenths seen once. There are 14 residues in the CDR3. Trimming stripped 6 bases from V and 2 bases from J, with 14 bases between. Germline loops: CDR1 SNHLY, CDR2 FYNNEI. The starting material was peripheral blood, obtained after pregnancy. The clonotype comes from a female donor in good health, enrolled as a control in a pregnancy study. The rearrangement links TRBV2 to TRBJ2-7; D might be TRBD2 (7 bases). CDR3 DNA: TGTGCCAGCAGCCTGTCGGGGGGCGCCTACGAGCAGTACTTC. Translated: CASSLSGGAYEQYF.